The 4 T cell receptor beta chains in this list originate from one sample, sequenced in a study of T cell changes during pregnancy in multiple sclerosis. Libraries were prepared by immunoSEQ multiplex PCR; TCRdb keeps only in-frame clonotypes and omits some of them. The sample lists under 20,000 clones, more than 75% seen once, with 9% to 10% in the top ten. The starting material was CD8+ T cells from peripheral blood mononuclear cells, obtained after pregnancy. These receptors were collected from a female donor with multiple sclerosis, enrolled in a pregnancy study.

The chain couples TRBV6-4 to TRBJ2-1, with D perhaps matching TRBD1 (6 bases). This CDR3 contains 15 residues. Germline assignment: CDR1 MRHNA and CDR2 SNTAGT. Trimming removed 0 bases at V and 7 bases at J, with 13 bases between. The CDR3 DNA reads TGTGCCAGCAGTGACTCGGAGACAGGTGGTAATGAGCAGTTCTTC. Protein: CASSDSETGGNEQFF.

The chain is built from TRBV27 and TRBJ2-5; 9 bases are shared with TRBD1. J was trimmed by 4 bases and V by 3 bases; bases with no gene match: 3. Germline lookup yields CDR1 MNHEY and CDR2 SMNVEV (reference sequence). This CDR3 region has 14 residues. CDR3 in amino acids: CASSLTGQGETQYF. The CDR3 coding sequence is TGTGCCAGCAGTTTGACGGGACAGGGAGAGACCCAGTACTTC.

The chain joins TRBV7-9 to TRBJ1-3; D is uncertain. The germline V gene has CDR1 SEHNR and CDR2 FQNEAQ (reference sequence). The CDR3 is made up of 12 amino acids. Trimming left V 5 bases short and J 3 bases short, with 5 bases between. The CDR3, as DNA: TGTGCCAGCAGCCCCAATGGAAACACCATATATTTT. As protein: CASSPNGNTIYF.

The chain has TRBV28 and TRBJ1-1; D gene uncertain. The CDR3 covers 14 residues. The V and J ends lost 1 base and 3 bases respectively, with 9 bases between them. Per the germline V gene, CDR1 is MDHEN and CDR2 is SYDVKM. In nucleotides, the CDR3 is TGTGCCAGCAGTTTATCACCCCGGGACACTGAAGCTTTCTTT. The encoded protein is CASSLSPRDTEAFF.